The source of this T cell receptor (beta chain) is a study of T cells in Graves' hyperthyroidism and ophthalmopathy. At the level of the study: At the time of initial diagnosis and before any treatment, peripheral blood was collected. General study findings and limits: In the blood, most expanded thyroid clonotypes above 0.001 appeared as well.

Germline loops: CDR1 GTSNPN, CDR2 SVGIG (reference sequence). J lost 9 bases, V lost 0 bases, and 10 bases had no gene match. The CDR3 extends over 16 amino acids. Ophthalmopathy patients all had a Clinical Activity Score of at least 3, a NOSPECS grade of at least 4 and disease under 3 months old. It was uncontrolled infection, other autoimmune disease, pregnancy or lactation that excluded patients. This clonotype was counted many times. Antigen unknown. TCR beta CDR3 regions were amplified from RNA transcripts. First-round RT-PCR targeting the TCR CDR3 was performed with the HTBI primer set. In TCRdb, the multiplex PCR reads were re-called with MiXCR into one record per CDR3 protein. The data hold 660,000 or so distinct CDR3 sequences, with more than 20% observed a single time.

This chain links TRBV30 with TRBJ2-1; 11 bases map to TRBD2. Specimen: blood. The sequence derives from a man aged 30 to 45 with Graves' ophthalmopathy. Here the CDR3 DNA reads TGTGCCTGGAGTGTACTTCAACTAGCGGGAGCAGGTGAGCAGTTCTTC. Translation gives CAWSVLQLAGAGEQFF.